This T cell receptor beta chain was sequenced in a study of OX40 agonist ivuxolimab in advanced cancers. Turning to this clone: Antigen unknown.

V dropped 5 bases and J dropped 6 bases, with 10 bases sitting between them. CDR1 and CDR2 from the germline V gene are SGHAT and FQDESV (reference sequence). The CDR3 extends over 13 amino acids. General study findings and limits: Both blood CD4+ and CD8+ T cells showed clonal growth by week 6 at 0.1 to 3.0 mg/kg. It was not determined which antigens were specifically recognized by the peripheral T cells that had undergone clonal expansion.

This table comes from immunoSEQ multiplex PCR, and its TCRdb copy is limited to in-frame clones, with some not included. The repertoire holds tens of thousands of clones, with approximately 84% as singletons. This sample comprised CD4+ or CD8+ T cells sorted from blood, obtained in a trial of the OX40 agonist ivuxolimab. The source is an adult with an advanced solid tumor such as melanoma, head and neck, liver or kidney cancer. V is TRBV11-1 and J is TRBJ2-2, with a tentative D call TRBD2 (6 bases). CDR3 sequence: CASSITSPGELFF. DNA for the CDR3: TGTGCCAGCAGCATCACTAGCCCCGGGGAGCTGTTTTTT.